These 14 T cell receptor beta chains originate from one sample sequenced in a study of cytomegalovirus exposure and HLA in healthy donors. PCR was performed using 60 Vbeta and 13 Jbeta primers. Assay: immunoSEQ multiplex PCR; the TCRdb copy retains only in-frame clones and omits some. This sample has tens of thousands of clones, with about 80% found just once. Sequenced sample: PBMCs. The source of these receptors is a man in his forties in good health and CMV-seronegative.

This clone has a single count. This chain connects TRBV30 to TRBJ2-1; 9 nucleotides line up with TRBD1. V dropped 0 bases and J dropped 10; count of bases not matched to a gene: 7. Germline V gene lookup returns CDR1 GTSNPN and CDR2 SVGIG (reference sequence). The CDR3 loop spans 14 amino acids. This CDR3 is CAWSVGTGWYEQFF. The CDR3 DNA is TGTGCCTGGAGTGTAGGGACAGGGTGGTACGAGCAGTTCTTC.

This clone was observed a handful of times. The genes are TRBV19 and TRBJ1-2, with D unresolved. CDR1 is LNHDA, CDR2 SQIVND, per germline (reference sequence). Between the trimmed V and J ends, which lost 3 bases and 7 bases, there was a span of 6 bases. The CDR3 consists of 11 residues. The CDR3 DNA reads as TGTGCCAGTAGTATTGAGGGTGGCTACACCTTC. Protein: CASSIEGGYTF.

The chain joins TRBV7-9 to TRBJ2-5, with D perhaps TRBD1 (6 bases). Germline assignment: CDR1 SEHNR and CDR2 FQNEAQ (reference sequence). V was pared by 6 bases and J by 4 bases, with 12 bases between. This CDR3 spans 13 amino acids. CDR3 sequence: CASRPTGTETQYF. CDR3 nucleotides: TGTGCCAGCAGACCAACAGGGACAGAGACCCAGTACTTC.

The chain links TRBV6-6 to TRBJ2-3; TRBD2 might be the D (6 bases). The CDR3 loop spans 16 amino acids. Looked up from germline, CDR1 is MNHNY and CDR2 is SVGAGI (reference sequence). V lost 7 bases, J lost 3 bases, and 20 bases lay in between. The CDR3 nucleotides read TGTGCCAGCACCCCCTTGAGGACTATCAAAACAGATACGCAGTATTTT. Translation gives CASTPLRTIKTDTQYF.

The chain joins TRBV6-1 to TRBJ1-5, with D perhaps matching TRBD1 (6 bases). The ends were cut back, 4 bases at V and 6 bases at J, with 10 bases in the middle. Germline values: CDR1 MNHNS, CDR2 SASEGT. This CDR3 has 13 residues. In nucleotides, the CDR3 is TGTGCCAGCAGTGGTGGCAGGGGTCAGCCCCAGCATTTT. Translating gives CASSGGRGQPQHF.

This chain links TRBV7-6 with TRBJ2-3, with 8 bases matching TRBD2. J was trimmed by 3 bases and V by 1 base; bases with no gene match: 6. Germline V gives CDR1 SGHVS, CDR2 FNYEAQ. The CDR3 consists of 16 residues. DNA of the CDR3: TGTGCCAGCAGCTTAGGCAGCGGGGGAAGAACAGATACGCAGTATTTT. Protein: CASSLGSGGRTDTQYF.

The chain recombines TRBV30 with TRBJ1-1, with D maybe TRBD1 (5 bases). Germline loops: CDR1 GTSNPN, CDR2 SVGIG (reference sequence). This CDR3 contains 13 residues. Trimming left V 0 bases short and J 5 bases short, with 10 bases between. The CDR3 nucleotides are TGTGCCTGGAGTGTCGGGCAGGGAACTGAAGCTTTCTTT. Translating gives CAWSVGQGTEAFF.

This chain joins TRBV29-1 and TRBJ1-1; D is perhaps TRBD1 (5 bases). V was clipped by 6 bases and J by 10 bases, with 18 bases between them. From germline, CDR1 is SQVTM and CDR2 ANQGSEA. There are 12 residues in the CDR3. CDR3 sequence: CSVQTDHLGAFF. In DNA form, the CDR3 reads TGCAGCGTACAGACAGACCATTTGGGAGCTTTCTTT.

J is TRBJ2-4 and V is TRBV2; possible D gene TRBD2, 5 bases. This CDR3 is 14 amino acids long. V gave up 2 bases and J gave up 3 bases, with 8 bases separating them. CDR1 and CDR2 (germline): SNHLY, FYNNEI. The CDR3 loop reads CASSERGSKNIQYF. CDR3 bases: TGTGCCAGCAGTGAAAGAGGGAGCAAAAACATTCAGTACTTC. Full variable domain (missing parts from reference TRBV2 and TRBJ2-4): EPEVTQTPSHQVTQMGQEVILRCVPISNHLYFYWYRQILGQKVEFLVSFYNNEISEKSEIFDDQFSVERPDGSNFTLKIRSTKLEDSAMYFCASSERGSKNIQYFGAGTRLSVL.

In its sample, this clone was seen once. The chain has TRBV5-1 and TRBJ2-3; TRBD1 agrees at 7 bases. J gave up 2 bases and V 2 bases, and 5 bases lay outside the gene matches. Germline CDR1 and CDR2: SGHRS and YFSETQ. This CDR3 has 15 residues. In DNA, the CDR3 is TGCGCCAGCAGCTTAGGGGGACAGCCCACAGATACGCAGTATTTT. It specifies CASSLGGQPTDTQYF.

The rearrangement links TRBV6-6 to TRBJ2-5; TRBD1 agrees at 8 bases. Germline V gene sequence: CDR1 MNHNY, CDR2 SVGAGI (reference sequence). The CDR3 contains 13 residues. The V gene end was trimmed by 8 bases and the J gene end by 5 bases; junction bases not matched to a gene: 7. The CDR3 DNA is TGTGCCAGCCGCGCAGGGGGCGTTGAGACCCAGTACTTC. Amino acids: CASRAGGVETQYF.

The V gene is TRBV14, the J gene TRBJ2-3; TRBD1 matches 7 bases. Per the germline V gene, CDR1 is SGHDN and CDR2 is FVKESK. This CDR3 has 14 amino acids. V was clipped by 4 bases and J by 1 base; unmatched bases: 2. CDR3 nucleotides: TGTGCCAGCAGCCTAACAGGGGGCACAGATACGCAGTATTTT. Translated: CASSLTGGTDTQYF.

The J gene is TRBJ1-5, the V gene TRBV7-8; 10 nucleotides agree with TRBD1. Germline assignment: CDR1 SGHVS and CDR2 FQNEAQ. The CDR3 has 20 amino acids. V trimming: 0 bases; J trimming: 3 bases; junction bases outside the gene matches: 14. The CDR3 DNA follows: TGTGCCAGCAGCTTAGCGGGGACAGGGGACGACTACTACCCCAATCAGCCCCAGCATTTT. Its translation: CASSLAGTGDDYYPNQPQHF. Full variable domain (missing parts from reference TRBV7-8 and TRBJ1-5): GAGVSQSPRYKVAKRGQDVALRCDPISGHVSLFWYQQALGQGPEFLTYFQNEAQLDKSGLPSDRFFAERPEGSVSTLKIQRTQQEDSAVYLCASSLAGTGDDYYPNQPQHFGDGTRLSIL.

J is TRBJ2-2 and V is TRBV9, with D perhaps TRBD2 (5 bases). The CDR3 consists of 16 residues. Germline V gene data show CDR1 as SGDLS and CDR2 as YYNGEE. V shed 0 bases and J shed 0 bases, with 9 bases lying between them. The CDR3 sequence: CASSVVASPNTGELFF. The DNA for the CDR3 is TGTGCCAGCAGCGTAGTCGCTAGCCCGAACACCGGGGAGCTGTTTTTT.